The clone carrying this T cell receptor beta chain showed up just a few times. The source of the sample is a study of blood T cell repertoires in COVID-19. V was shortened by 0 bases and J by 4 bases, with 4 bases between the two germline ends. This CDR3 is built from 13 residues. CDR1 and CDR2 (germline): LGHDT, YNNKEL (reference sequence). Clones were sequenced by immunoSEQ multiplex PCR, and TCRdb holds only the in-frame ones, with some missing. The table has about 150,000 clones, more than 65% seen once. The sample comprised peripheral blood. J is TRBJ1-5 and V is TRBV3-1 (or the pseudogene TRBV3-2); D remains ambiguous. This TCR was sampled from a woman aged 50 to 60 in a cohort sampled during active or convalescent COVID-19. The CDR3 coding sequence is TGTGCCAGCAGCCAAGACAGTAATCAGCCCCAGCATTTT. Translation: CASSQDSNQPQHF.